What follows are 6 T cell receptor beta chains derived from one specimen sequenced in a study of regulatory T cells. The study, taken as a whole, reports: In CD3G-deficient patients, conventional CD4+ T cells were enriched for hydrophobic CDR3 residues at positions 6 and 7.

The PCR used 52 TRBV and 13 TRBJ primers. Sequencing used immunoSEQ multiplex PCR; TCRdb keeps in-frame clones, though not all of them. The sample includes approximately 31,000 clones, about 93% seen only once; the top ten take around 0.94%. These TCRs' antigens remain unknown. The specimen was conventional CD4+ T cells sorted from blood. The receptors derive from a child under 10 years old with CD3G deficiency.

V and J are TRBV6-1 and TRBJ1-4, with D uncertain. The germline CDR1 and CDR2 sequences are MNHNS and SASEGT. The CDR3 is made up of 16 amino acids. Trimming removed 0 bases from V and 4 bases from J, with 12 bases in between. The CDR3 DNA reads as TGTGCCAGCAGTGAAGCGGCGACCACAGTTAATGAAAAACTGTTTTTT. Encoded protein: CASSEAATTVNEKLFF.

This clone was recorded a few times. This sequence joins TRBV28 and TRBJ1-2, with unresolved D. The ends were cut back, 6 bases at V and 3 bases at J, with 11 bases in the middle. The germline V gene encodes CDR1 MDHEN and CDR2 SYDVKM. This CDR3 has 13 amino acids. The CDR3 DNA sequence: TGTGCCAGCAGCCCGAATACGGACTATGGCTACACCTTC. This gives the protein CASSPNTDYGYTF.

This clone was seen a single time. The rearrangement links TRBV6-1 to TRBJ2-7; D gene uncertain. This CDR3 is 12 amino acids long. Germline CDR1 MNHNS, CDR2 SASEGT. The V end was cut by 6 bases, the J end by 2 bases, with 8 bases between. The CDR3 nucleotides are TGTGCCAGCAGCCAATTTCCCTACGAGCAGTACTTC. Residues: CASSQFPYEQYF.

The chain has TRBV28 and TRBJ2-7, with D possibly TRBD2 on 5 matching bases. The CDR3 is 14 amino acids. CDR1 MDHEN and CDR2 SYDVKM come from the germline V gene. Between the trimmed V and J ends, which lost 4 bases and 2 bases, there was a span of 12 bases. The CDR3 DNA follows: TGTGCCAGCAGTTCGAGGGCCATTCCCTACGAGCAGTACTTC. The encoded protein is CASSSRAIPYEQYF.

V usage is TRBV20-1 and J usage is TRBJ2-7; no reliable D call. Germline V lookup: CDR1 DFQATT, CDR2 SNEGSKA (reference sequence). V was pared by 7 bases and J by 3 bases, with 10 bases between. This CDR3 has 11 amino acids. The CDR3 DNA reads TGCAGTGTAAAAGGGTACTACGAGCAGTACTTC. Encoded protein: CSVKGYYEQYF.

This clone has a single count. This chain links TRBV7-9 with TRBJ2-5; D uncertain. The ends were cut back, 0 bases at V and 2 bases at J, with 10 bases in the middle. Germline-derived CDR1 and CDR2 are SEHNR and FQNEAQ (reference sequence). CDR3 length equals 15 residues. In DNA, the CDR3 is TGTGCCAGCAGCTTAGCGATGGGGTCTCAAGAGACCCAGTACTTC. This translates into CASSLAMGSQETQYF.